The following is a TCR beta chain sequence with its context. With 5 bases removed from V and 3 bases from J, the gap between germline ends came to 16 bases. CDR1 SGHNT and CDR2 YENEEA come from the germline V gene. The CDR3 runs 15 residues. The sample originates from a study of blood T cell repertoires in COVID-19. How the authors handled the data: By means of reference gene primer amplification, nucleated cell counts were estimated. Measured with immunoSEQ multiplex PCR; TCRdb has only the in-frame clones, and not every one. V and J calls and clone size are those listed in that table; D and trimming were worked out from the DNA. In the table there are fewer than 450,000 clones, less than 95% of which are singletons.

The J gene is TRBJ2-5, the V gene TRBV11-3; D may be TRBD1 (6 bases). The TCR was taken from a man between 18 and 35 years old who had recovered from COVID-19. The material sequenced was PBMCs or T cells enriched from blood (not recorded which). CDR3 sequence (DNA): TGTGCCAGCAGCCCGGGGAGAGGGGGAGAAGAGACCCAGTACTTC. Protein product: CASSPGRGGEETQYF.